The clone carrying this T cell receptor beta chain has a handful of counts. Original analysis: Amplifying reference gene primers gave estimates of nucleated cell counts. TCRdb keeps only in-frame clones here, not all; method: immunoSEQ multiplex PCR. That table supplies the V and J calls and clone size; D and trimming were determined from the DNA. The table records under 200,000 clones, about 82% of them present only once. The source of the sample is a study of blood T cell repertoires in COVID-19. Study information: Acute and convalescent COVID-19 samples came from the United States, Italy and Spain. Nucleic acid was either cDNA or gDNA, and it came from T cells, B-cell-depleted T cells, or PBMCs.

The CDR3 has 15 residues. CDR1 and CDR2 (germline): SGHVS, FQNEAQ. The V and J ends lost 4 bases and 5 bases respectively, with 14 bases between them. The clonotype originates from a woman aged 30 to 39 with acute or convalescent COVID-19. The sample comprised peripheral blood. The chain links TRBV7-8 to TRBJ1-4; a possible D gene is TRBD1 (5 bases). This CDR3 reads CASSSTTVRNEKLFF. In DNA form, the CDR3 reads TGTGCCAGCAGCTCGACGACAGTTCGGAATGAAAAACTGTTTTTT.